Here is one T cell receptor (beta chain) with its context. The source of the sample is a study of blood T cell repertoires in COVID-19. Study-wide background: COVID-19 samples, acute and convalescent, were from the United States, Italy and Spain.

The CDR3 loop spans 15 amino acids. CDR1 is GTSNPN, CDR2 SVGIG, per germline (reference sequence). The V end lost 0 bases, the J end lost 1 base, and 13 bases lay between the germline ends. Authors' data handling: Cell counts per sample came from amplifying reference gene primers. The repertoire was sequenced with immunoSEQ multiplex PCR; TCRdb's copy has only in-frame clones and lacks some. V and J calls and clone size are as listed in that table; D and trimming were resolved from the DNA. The sample consists of tens of thousands of clones, around 83% of them appearing once. Sequenced material: peripheral blood. The clonotype was recovered from a middle-aged man with COVID-19, enrolled during active disease. The V gene is TRBV30, the J gene TRBJ2-7, with D possibly TRBD1 on 6 matching bases. The CDR3, as DNA: TGTGCCTGGAGTGTCCAAATCACAGGGTCCTACGAGCAGTACTTC. Its protein product is CAWSVQITGSYEQYF. Variable domain in full (rest from reference TRBV30 and TRBJ2-7): SQTIHQWPATLVQPVGSPLSLECTVEGTSNPNLYWYRQAAGRGLQLLFYSVGIGQISSEVPQNLSASRPQDRQFILSSKKLLLSDSGFYLCAWSVQITGSYEQYFGPGTRLTVT.